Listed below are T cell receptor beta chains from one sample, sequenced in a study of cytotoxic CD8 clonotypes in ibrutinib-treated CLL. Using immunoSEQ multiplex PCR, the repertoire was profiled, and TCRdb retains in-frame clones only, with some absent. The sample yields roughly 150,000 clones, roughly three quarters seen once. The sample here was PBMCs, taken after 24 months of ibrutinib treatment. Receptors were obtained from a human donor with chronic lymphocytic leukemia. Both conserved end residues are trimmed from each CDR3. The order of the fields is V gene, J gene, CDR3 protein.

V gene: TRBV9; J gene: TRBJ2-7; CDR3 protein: ASSGSPNPYEQY
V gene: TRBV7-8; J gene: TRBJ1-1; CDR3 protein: ASIFGTQNTEAF
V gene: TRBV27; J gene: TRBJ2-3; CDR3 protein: ASGYGGARDTQY
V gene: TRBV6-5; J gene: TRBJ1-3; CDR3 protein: ATSGWGNTIY
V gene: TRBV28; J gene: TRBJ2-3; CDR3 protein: ASRKTQGTDTQY
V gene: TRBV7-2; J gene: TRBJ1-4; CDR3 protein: ASSSQGMSEKLF
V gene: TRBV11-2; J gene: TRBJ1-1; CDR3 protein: ASSFTGNTEAF
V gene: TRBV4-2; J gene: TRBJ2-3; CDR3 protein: ASRFGPTTDTQY
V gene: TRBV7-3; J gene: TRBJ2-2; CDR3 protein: ASSLRAGSTGELF
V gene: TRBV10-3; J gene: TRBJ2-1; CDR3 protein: ATREGDEQF
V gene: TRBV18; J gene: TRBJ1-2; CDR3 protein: ASSPVRSSYGYT
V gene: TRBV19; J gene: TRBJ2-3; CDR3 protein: ASSLGGAGGDTQY
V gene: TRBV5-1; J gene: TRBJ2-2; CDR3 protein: ASSLGALSNTGELF
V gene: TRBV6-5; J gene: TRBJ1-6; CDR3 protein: ASSLGGQGGTPLH
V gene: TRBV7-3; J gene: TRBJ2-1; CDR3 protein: ASSPRQVAEQF
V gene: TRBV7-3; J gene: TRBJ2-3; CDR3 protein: ASSFNAADTQY
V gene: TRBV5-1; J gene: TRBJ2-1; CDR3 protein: ASSLEEGYNEQF
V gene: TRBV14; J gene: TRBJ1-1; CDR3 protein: ASSQRSGLNTEAF
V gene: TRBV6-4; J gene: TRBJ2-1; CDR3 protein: ASSDSTSGHNEQF
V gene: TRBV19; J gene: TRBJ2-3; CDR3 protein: ASSGDPWGTDTQY
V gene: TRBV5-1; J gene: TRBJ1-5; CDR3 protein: ASSKGTGNQPQH
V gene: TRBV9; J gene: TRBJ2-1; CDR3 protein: ASSLGYNEQF
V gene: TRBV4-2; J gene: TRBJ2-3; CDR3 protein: ASSQDWNGGLTDTQY
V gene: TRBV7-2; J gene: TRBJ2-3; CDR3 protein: ASSSASRPTDTQY
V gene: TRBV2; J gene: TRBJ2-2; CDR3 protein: ASGWTSSGELF
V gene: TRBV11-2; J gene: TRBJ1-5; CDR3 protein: ASSLGGSNQPQH
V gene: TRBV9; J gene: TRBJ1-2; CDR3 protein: ASSPDRPYGYT
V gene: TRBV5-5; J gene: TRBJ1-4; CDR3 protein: ASSRTGTENEKLF
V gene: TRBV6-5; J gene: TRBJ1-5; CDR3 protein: ASSLGHRGGQPQH
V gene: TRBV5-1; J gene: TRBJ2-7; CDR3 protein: ASSFSGGPTYEQY
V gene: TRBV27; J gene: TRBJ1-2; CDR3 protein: ASSPGGGADYGYT
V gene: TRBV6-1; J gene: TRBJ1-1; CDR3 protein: ASSEDRGGPNTEAF
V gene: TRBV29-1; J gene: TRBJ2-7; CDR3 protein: SVGLYSTGEQY
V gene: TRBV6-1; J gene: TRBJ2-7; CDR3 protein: ASRPTSGGPYEQY
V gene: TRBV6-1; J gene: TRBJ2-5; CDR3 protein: ASSESFAGGTGTQY
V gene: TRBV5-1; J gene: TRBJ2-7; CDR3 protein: ASSAWGGTYEQY
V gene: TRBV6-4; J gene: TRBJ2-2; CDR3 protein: ASSDTNTGELF
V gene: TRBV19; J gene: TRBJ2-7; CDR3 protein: ASRTVAGGLYEQY
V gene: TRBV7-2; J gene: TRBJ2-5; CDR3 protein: ASTGSIRGETQY
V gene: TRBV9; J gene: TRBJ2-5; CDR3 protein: ASSVVIPQGPQETQY
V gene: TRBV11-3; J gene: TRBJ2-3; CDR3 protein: ASSLGRRELADTQY
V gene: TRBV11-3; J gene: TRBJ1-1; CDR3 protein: ASSLVGGEAF
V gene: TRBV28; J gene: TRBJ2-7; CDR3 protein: ASSFRPAGGQQQY
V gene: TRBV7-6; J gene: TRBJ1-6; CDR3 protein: ASSLGLPYNSPLH
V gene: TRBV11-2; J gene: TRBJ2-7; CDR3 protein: ASSSYAAGVYEQY